This T cell receptor (beta chain) was retrieved from a study of early T cells in non-severe SARS-CoV-2 infection. Whole-study context: Chains were unpaired, as sequencing was done on bulk RNA from unsorted whole blood. Study-wide results and limits: Matching with VDJdb favored anti-spike CD8 responses (missing private and CD4 specificities).

Attachment of unique molecular identifiers to individual cDNA molecules was performed. TCRdb reprocessed the 5' RACE reads via MiXCR and lists one record per CDR3 protein. The sample records 25,000 to 35,000 distinct CDR3 sequences, approximately 6% being singletons. V lost 4 bases and J lost 2, with 22 bases in between. This CDR3 is built from 18 residues. Germline loops: CDR1 SGHTA, CDR2 FQGNSA. This clonotype was detected ten times or more. Antigen: not known. This clonotype originated in an adult who was a healthcare worker with PCR-confirmed SARS-CoV-2 infection or an uninfected control (not recorded which). Sequenced sample: whole blood. The chain links TRBV7-2 to TRBJ2-3; possibly TRBD2 for D (5 bases). The CDR3: CASSSPARETPDTDTQYF. The CDR3, as DNA: TGTGCCAGCAGCTCCCCGGCTAGGGAGACCCCGGACACAGATACGCAGTATTTT. Supplemented by reference TRBV7-2 and TRBJ2-3, the full variable domain reads GAGVSQSPSNKVTEKGKDVELRCDPISGHTALYWYRQSLGQGLEFLIYFQGNSAPDKSGLPSDRFSAERTGGSVSTLTIQRTQQEDSAVYLCASSSPARETPDTDTQYFGPGTRLTVL.